The 24 T cell receptor beta chains in this list originate from one sample, sequenced in a study of blood T cell repertoires in COVID-19. Profiled with immunoSEQ multiplex PCR; TCRdb holds only in-frame clones, not every one. This sample has more than 100,000 clones, with roughly 90% found just once. Material: peripheral blood. These receptors originate from a woman aged 60-75 years with acute or convalescent COVID-19.

The chain recombines TRBV5-4 with TRBJ1-1; 7 bases line up with TRBD1. Germline CDR1 SGHNT, CDR2 YYREEE (reference sequence). V lost 2 bases, J lost 0 bases, and 1 base stayed unmatched. The CDR3 is 14 amino acids. CDR3 DNA: TGTGCCAGCAGCTTTCAGGGGGTGAACACTGAAGCTTTCTTT. Translating gives CASSFQGVNTEAFF.

The chain carries TRBV9 and TRBJ1-1; D gene uncertain. The CDR3 runs 13 residues. The V end lost 0 bases, the J end lost 5 bases, and 8 bases lay between the germline ends. The V gene's germline CDR1 is SGDLS and CDR2 YYNGEE. The CDR3 region has the DNA TGTGCCAGCAGCGTAGCTGAGTTGACTGAAGCTTTCTTT. The encoded protein is CASSVAELTEAFF.

The V and J genes are TRBV30 and TRBJ2-1; TRBD2 matches 13 bases. Germline lookup yields CDR1 GTSNPN and CDR2 SVGIG (reference sequence). Germline trimming cut 0 bases from V and 0 bases from J; bases unmatched to any gene: 8. The CDR3 length is 19 residues. Written as DNA, the CDR3 is TGTGCCTGGAGTGTAAGCCGGACTAGCGGGAGAACCTCCTACAATGAGCAGTTCTTC. This encodes CAWSVSRTSGRTSYNEQFF. Together with reference TRBV30 and TRBJ2-1, the CDR3 gives the full variable domain: SQTIHQWPATLVQPVGSPLSLECTVEGTSNPNLYWYRQAAGRGLQLLFYSVGIGQISSEVPQNLSASRPQDRQFILSSKKLLLSDSGFYLCAWSVSRTSGRTSYNEQFFGPGTRLTVL.

This clone was counted once. This sequence joins TRBV24-1 and TRBJ1-4; a weak D match, TRBD1 (5 bases). V lost 4 bases and J 8 bases, leaving 16 bases between the germline ends. From germline, CDR1 is KGHDR and CDR2 SFDVKD. The CDR3 totals 15 residues. The CDR3 protein is CATSDALGPGEKLFF. CDR3 bases: TGTGCCACCAGTGACGCGTTGGGGCCAGGGGAAAAACTGTTTTTT.

V usage is TRBV2 and J usage is TRBJ1-3, with a possible D match to TRBD1 (5 bases). CDR1 and CDR2 from the germline V gene are SNHLY and FYNNEI. Trimming left V 0 bases short and J 3 bases short, with 15 bases between. This CDR3 comprises 17 residues. The chain's CDR3 is CASSEAWGGFHGNTIYF. The CDR3 coding sequence is TGTGCCAGCAGTGAAGCGTGGGGGGGGTTCCATGGAAACACCATATATTTT.

The chain employs TRBV6-1 and TRBJ2-1; 7 nucleotides match TRBD2. The V gene end was trimmed by 3 bases and the J gene end by 3 bases; junction bases not matched to a gene: 8. This CDR3 has 16 amino acids. Germline CDR1 and CDR2: MNHNS and SASEGT. The CDR3 reads CASSESLAGVYNEQFF. CDR3 coding DNA: TGTGCCAGCAGTGAGTCGTTGGCGGGGGTCTACAATGAGCAGTTCTTC.

This chain joins TRBV10-3 and TRBJ1-6, with a tentative D call TRBD1 (5 bases). Trimming left V 3 bases short and J 4 bases short, with 10 bases between. CDR1 is ENHRY and CDR2 is SYGVKD in the germline V gene. This CDR3 spans 15 amino acids. CDR3 region: CAISEEAGYNSPLHF. DNA of the CDR3: TGTGCCATCAGTGAAGAGGCAGGGTATAATTCACCCCTCCACTTT.

This rearrangement joins TRBV11-2 to TRBJ2-1; 13 bases map to TRBD2. Germline V gives CDR1 SGHAT, CDR2 FQNNGV. Trimming took 4 bases from V and 5 from J; bases not matched to a gene: 2. This CDR3 comprises 15 residues. The CDR3 DNA sequence: TGTGCCAGCAGCTCACTAGCGGGAGGGAACAATGAGCAGTTCTTC. Amino acids: CASSSLAGGNNEQFF.

This chain links TRBV27 with TRBJ2-5; 13 nucleotides align to TRBD2. V lost 5 bases to trimming and J lost 5 bases; unmatched junction nucleotides: 14. This CDR3 spans 18 amino acids. In germline, CDR1 is MNHEY, CDR2 SMNVEV (reference sequence). The CDR3 DNA reads TGTGCCAGCAGTCCTATCGGACTAGCGGGAGACGCGGGGGAGACCCAGTACTTC. It encodes CASSPIGLAGDAGETQYF.

The chain carries TRBV7-2 and TRBJ1-5; no reliable D call. V was cut by 1 base and J by 3 bases, with 10 bases left in between. CDR1 is SGHTA and CDR2 is FQGNSA in the germline V gene. The CDR3 contains 15 residues. Here the CDR3 reads CASSLGPGNNQPQHF. The CDR3 bases are TGTGCCAGCAGCTTAGGGCCGGGGAACAATCAGCCCCAGCATTTT.

The chain links TRBV4-2 to TRBJ2-4, with D possibly being TRBD2 (6 bases). This CDR3 is built from 15 residues. Between the trimmed V and J ends, which lost 0 bases and 4 bases, there was a span of 10 bases. Germline V lookup: CDR1 LGHNA, CDR2 YNFKEQ. CDR3 DNA sequence: TGTGCCAGCAGCCAAGAAGGGACTTCGAAAAACATTCAGTACTTC. Its protein is CASSQEGTSKNIQYF.

The chain recombines TRBV19 with TRBJ1-2, with a weak D call TRBD1 (6 bases). The CDR3 loop spans 13 amino acids. Trimming removed 4 bases at V and 3 bases at J, with 9 bases between. Germline assignment: CDR1 LNHDA and CDR2 SQIVND (reference sequence). CDR3 DNA: TGTGCCAGTAGTAGCTGGGGGCACTATGGCTACACCTTC. Protein sequence: CASSSWGHYGYTF. Full variable domain (remainder filled in from reference TRBV19 and TRBJ1-2): DGGITQSPKYLFRKEGQNVTLSCEQNLNHDAMYWYRQDPGQGLRLIYYSQIVNDFQKGDIAEGYSVSREKKESFPLTVTSAQKNPTAFYLCASSSWGHYGYTFGSGTRLTVV.

This clone was recorded once. J is TRBJ2-3 and V is TRBV6-5; TRBD2 agrees at 12 bases. The CDR3 totals 15 residues. CDR1 is MNHEY, CDR2 SVGAGI, per germline. The junction had 5 bases not matched to a gene; V was cut back by 7 bases and J by 3 bases. Written as DNA, the CDR3 is TGTGCCAGCACCTTACTAGCGGGAGGTACAGATACGCAGTATTTT. Encoded protein: CASTLLAGGTDTQYF.

The V and J genes are TRBV7-2 and TRBJ1-2, with D tentatively TRBD1 (6 bases). The CDR3 sequence is 13 residues long. The germline gives CDR1 SGHTA, CDR2 FQGNSA. The ends were cut back, 6 bases at V and 4 bases at J, with 12 bases in the middle. CDR3 loop: CASRPGQTYGYTF. The CDR3 nucleotides read TGTGCCAGCAGACCTGGACAGACCTATGGCTACACCTTC.

The gene calls are TRBV3-1 (or the pseudogene TRBV3-2) and TRBJ2-1; TRBD2 agrees at 13 bases. The CDR3 sequence is 17 residues long. V lost 4 bases and J lost 9; bases outside the gene matches: 12. CDR1 is LGHDT, CDR2 YNNKEL, per germline (reference sequence). This CDR3 is CASSLWGRTSGSLEQFF. The CDR3 coding sequence is TGTGCCAGCAGCCTGTGGGGTAGGACTAGCGGGAGTCTTGAGCAGTTCTTC.

This chain links TRBV5-1 with TRBJ1-2; TRBD1 matches at 10 bases. With 4 bases clipped from V and 10 bases from J, the junction kept 7 bases outside the gene matches. Germline assignment: CDR1 SGHRS and CDR2 YFSETQ. CDR3 size: 13 residues. The CDR3 region has the DNA TGCGCCAGCAGCCTTCAGGACAGGGGGGACTACACCTTC. Its translation is CASSLQDRGDYTF.

The sample holds one count of this clone. At one of its ends the junction is not consistent with the germline gene, which may arise from a read error. The gene calls are TRBV5-4 and TRBJ2-7; D not resolved. Germline CDR1 reads SGHNT; CDR2 reads YYREEE (reference sequence). CDR3 length equals 13 residues. The CDR3 is CASRLEPSYEQYF. CDR3 sequence (DNA): TGTGCCAGCAGGTTGGAACCGAGCTACGAGCAGTACTTC.

The rearrangement links TRBV5-1 to TRBJ2-2; D gene unclear. Germline V gene data show CDR1 as SGHRS and CDR2 as YFSETQ. The germline V and J ends were trimmed by 3 bases and 0 bases, with 3 bases remaining between them. CDR3 size: 13 residues. This CDR3 reads CASSSANTGELFF. Here the CDR3 DNA reads TGCGCCAGCAGCTCGGCGAACACCGGGGAGCTGTTTTTT.

This clone was observed a handful of times. This chain connects TRBV5-1 to TRBJ2-2, with 7 bases aligning to TRBD2. The junction had 13 bases not matched to a gene; V was cut back by 4 bases and J by 16 bases. From germline, CDR1 is SGHRS and CDR2 YFSETQ. The length of the CDR3 is 13 residues. CDR3 coding DNA: TGCGCCAGCAGCCGGGCTGGCACTAGCGATAAGTTTTTT. It translates to CASSRAGTSDKFF.

The chain employs TRBV30 and TRBJ1-6; D is uncertain. Germline CDR1 is GTSNPN and CDR2 is SVGIG (reference sequence). The V end was cut by 2 bases, the J end by 5 bases, with 16 bases between. CDR3 size: 16 residues. In DNA, the CDR3 is TGTGCCTGGAGTTACACCCGACTCCTTGATAATTCACCCCTCCACTTT. It codes for CAWSYTRLLDNSPLHF. The full variable domain, completed using reference TRBV30 and TRBJ1-6, is SQTIHQWPATLVQPVGSPLSLECTVEGTSNPNLYWYRQAAGRGLQLLFYSVGIGQISSEVPQNLSASRPQDRQFILSSKKLLLSDSGFYLCAWSYTRLLDNSPLHFGNGTRLTVT.

The CDR3 spells CASSLSLAGGFQETQYF. Here the CDR3 DNA reads TGCGCCAGCAGCTTGTCCCTAGCGGGAGGGTTCCAAGAGACCCAGTACTTC. This chain uses TRBV5-1 with TRBJ2-5, with 12 bases lining up with TRBD2. Germline CDR1 SGHRS, CDR2 YFSETQ. The CDR3 is 17 amino acids. After removal of 1 base from V and 1 base from J, the junction contained 5 bases not matched to a gene.

CDR3 nucleotide sequence: TGTGCCAGCAGTTCCCCAGGAAACACCATATATTTT. Its translation: CASSSPGNTIYF. The rearrangement joins TRBV28 to TRBJ1-3; D gene unclear. CDR1 and CDR2 (germline): MDHEN, SYDVKM. Between the trimmed V and J ends, which lost 4 bases and 4 bases, there was a span of 5 bases. The CDR3 spans 12 residues.

The chain is built from TRBV11-2 and TRBJ2-1, with D tentatively TRBD2 (5 bases). V gave up 5 bases and J gave up 4 bases, with 15 bases separating them. CDR1 is SGHAT, CDR2 FQNNGV, per germline. CDR3 length equals 15 residues. The CDR3 DNA sequence: TGTGCCAGCAGCAAGAGACGCGCGGGTTACAATGAGCAGTTCTTC. Translating it yields CASSKRRAGYNEQFF.

This chain uses TRBV30 with TRBJ1-5, with TRBD1 matching over 8 bases. CDR3 length equals 14 residues. Germline trimming cut 1 base from V and 6 bases from J; bases unmatched to any gene: 5. Looked up from germline, CDR1 is GTSNPN and CDR2 is SVGIG (reference sequence). CDR3 nucleotide sequence: TGTGCCTGGAGTGGGGCAGGGGGCAGTCAGCCCCAGCATTTT. Its translation is CAWSGAGGSQPQHF. Complete variable domain (other parts from reference TRBV30 and TRBJ1-5): SQTIHQWPATLVQPVGSPLSLECTVEGTSNPNLYWYRQAAGRGLQLLFYSVGIGQISSEVPQNLSASRPQDRQFILSSKKLLLSDSGFYLCAWSGAGGSQPQHFGDGTRLSIL.